Listed below are T cell receptor beta chains from one sample, sequenced in a study of cytomegalovirus exposure and HLA in healthy donors. Clones were read by immunoSEQ multiplex PCR, and TCRdb kept only the in-frame ones, dropping some. The table lists about 200,000 clones, with 0.9% to 1.4% in the top ten. Sequences were obtained from PBMCs. The receptor set was obtained from a girl under 10 years old in good health and CMV-seropositive. Each CDR3 is given with its conserved first and last residue. Fields, in order: D gene, J gene, clone size, V gene, CDR3 DNA, CDR3 protein. A D gene is named only where the DNA matches it firmly. Size tells how often a clone was seen (once, few, many) or the class of an expanded clone, and some rows leave it out.

TRBD1 | TRBJ2-7 | . | TRBV2 | TGTGCCAGCGTTCGGGACAGGGATCGCTACGAGCAGTACTTC | CASVRDRDRYEQYF
. | TRBJ2-6 | . | TRBV2 | TGTGCCAGCAGGGGGCCGGGCGGTAGCCTCTCTGGGGCCAACGTCCTGACTTTC | CASRGPGGSLSGANVLTF
. | TRBJ2-2 | . | TRBV5-4 | TGTGCCAGCAGCTCCTCCTTATTCAACACCGGGGAGCTGTTTTTT | CASSSSLFNTGELFF
TRBD2 | TRBJ2-1 | . | TRBV7-9 | TGTGCCAGCAGCTTACAACTAGCGGGGCATGAGCAGTTCTTC | CASSLQLAGHEQFF
. | TRBJ1-1 | . | TRBV4-2 | TGTGCCAGCAGCCAAGAGGGCCGGGGGAAGAACACTGAAGCTTTCTTT | CASSQEGRGKNTEAFF
. | TRBJ1-1 | . | TRBV18 | TGTGCCAGCTCACCACAGGGGCTGAACACTGAAGCTTTCTTT | CASSPQGLNTEAFF
. | TRBJ1-5 | . | TRBV7-9 | TGTGCCAGCAGCTTTCCGGGGGACAATCAGCCCCAGCATTTT | CASSFPGDNQPQHF
TRBD2 | TRBJ2-7 | . | TRBV27 | TGTGCCAGCAGTTCCTATAGCGGGAGGGATGAATTAAGCTCCTACGAGCAGTACTTC | CASSSYSGRDELSSYEQYF
TRBD1 | TRBJ2-7 | . | TRBV7-3 | TGTGCCAGCAGCAGGTATCTTGCGACAGGGGCCTACGAGCAGTACTTC | CASSRYLATGAYEQYF
TRBD1 | TRBJ1-4 | . | TRBV19 | TGTGCCAGTAGTATCGGGACAGGCCCGTTGAGTGAAAAACTGTTTTTT | CASSIGTGPLSEKLFF
TRBD2 | TRBJ2-1 | . | TRBV7-9 | TGTGCCAGCAGCTTAGTTGGTGGACTAGCGGGAGTTGAGCAGTTCTTC | CASSLVGGLAGVEQFF
TRBD2 | TRBJ2-7 | . | TRBV6-1 | TGTGCCAGCAGTGAAGCGGGACTAGCGGGAGGGTACGAGCAGTACTTC | CASSEAGLAGGYEQYF
. | TRBJ2-2 | . | TRBV9 | TGTGCCAGCAGCGTAGCCAGGGGCGTCAACACCGGGGAGCTGTTTTTT | CASSVARGVNTGELFF
TRBD2 | TRBJ2-7 | . | TRBV6-1 | TGTGCCAGCAGTGAGAGTGTCCTAGCGGGAGTGCACGAGCAGTACTTC | CASSESVLAGVHEQYF
. | TRBJ2-5 | . | TRBV7-9 | TGTGCCAGCAGCTTAGGTGCAGGAGGGCCAAAAGAGCAGTACTTC | CASSLGAGGPKEQYF
. | TRBJ2-2 | . | TRBV25-1 | TGTGCCAGCAGTGCCCCCAGACTAGGCCCCAGGGCCGGGGAGCTGTTTTTT | CASSAPRLGPRAGELFF
TRBD2 | TRBJ2-3 | . | TRBV5-4 | TGTGCCAGCAGCCTTAGCGGGAGGGGCAGCACAGATACGCAGTATTTT | CASSLSGRGSTDTQYF
. | TRBJ2-5 | . | TRBV30 | TGTGCCTGGAGTGTAAGACAGGGCGTAGGGAGGGAGACCCAGTACTTC | CAWSVRQGVGRETQYF
TRBD2 | TRBJ2-3 | . | TRBV5-4 | TGTGCCAGCAGCTTGGTGGCGGGAGGCACAGATACGCAGTATTTT | CASSLVAGGTDTQYF
. | TRBJ1-1 | . | TRBV6-1 | TGTGCCAGCTGCGTACAGGGAGAGAGGACTGAAGCTTTCTTT | CASCVQGERTEAFF
. | TRBJ2-1 | . | TRBV11-2 | TGTGCCAGCTACGAGGGAGGCAATGAGCAGTTCTTC | CASYEGGNEQFF
TRBD2 | TRBJ2-3 | . | TRBV7-9 | TGTGCCAGCAGCCTACGCCAGCGGGAGAGGGCAGATACGCAGTATTTT | CASSLRQRERADTQYF
TRBD2 | TRBJ2-5 | . | TRBV7-9 | TGTGCCAGCAGCTTACTATCACCGGGACTAGTTCAAGAGACCCAGTACTTC | CASSLLSPGLVQETQYF
. | TRBJ2-5 | . | TRBV6-5 | TGTGCCAGCAGTACAACGCGGAGGCCCCAGTACTTC | CASSTTRRPQYF
. | TRBJ2-1 | . | TRBV2 | TGTGCCAGTAGCGAGTTGGAGGGCAATGAGCAGTTCTTC | CASSELEGNEQFF
. | TRBJ2-2 | . | TRBV4-1 | TGCGCCAGCAGCCAAGTCGGGTCCGGCGGGGAGCTGTTTTTT | CASSQVGSGGELFF
TRBD1 | TRBJ2-5 | . | TRBV10-3 | TGTGCCATCAGTGGAGGGGGACAGGGTCAAGAGACCCAGTACTTC | CAISGGGQGQETQYF
. | TRBJ2-2 | . | TRBV7-6 | TGTGCCAGCAGCCGCCCAGGCGGGTCGGGCACCGGGGAGCTGTTTTTT | CASSRPGGSGTGELFF
. | TRBJ1-6 | . | TRBV18 | TGTGCCACCCAAGGGGATCTTAATTCACCCCTCCACTTT | CATQGDLNSPLHF
. | TRBJ1-2 | . | TRBV5-6 | TGTGCCAGCAGCTTGAGACAGGGCTACACCTTC | CASSLRQGYTF
. | TRBJ1-4 | . | TRBV27 | TGTGCCAGCAGATCAGGGTTAGGTAATGAAAAACTGTTTTTT | CASRSGLGNEKLFF
TRBD2 | TRBJ2-1 | medium-sized | TRBV7-9 | TGTGCCAGCAGCTTAATCGGGACTAGCGCGCGCAATGAGCAGTTCTTC | CASSLIGTSARNEQFF
. | TRBJ1-5 | . | TRBV4-2 | TGTGCCAGCAGCCCGGAGGGGTATCAGCCCCAGCATTTT | CASSPEGYQPQHF
. | TRBJ2-1 | . | TRBV20-1 | TGCAGTGCTAGGGACAACAATGAGCAGTTCTTC | CSARDNNEQFF
. | TRBJ2-1 | . | TRBV15 | TGTGCCACCAGCAGAAATATCAGGGCATCCTCCTACAATGAGCAGTTCTTC | CATSRNIRASSYNEQFF
TRBD1 | TRBJ1-3 | . | TRBV13 | TGTGCCAGCAGCTCCGGGACAGTTGGAAACACCATATATTTT | CASSSGTVGNTIYF
. | TRBJ2-5 | . | TRBV5-1 | TGCGCCAGCAGTCAGGGTGTGACCCAGTACTTC | CASSQGVTQYF
. | TRBJ2-2 | . | TRBV29-1 | TGCAGCGTGAGGCAGGGGACCCAACACGGGGAGCTGTTTTTT | CSVRQGTQHGELFF
. | TRBJ1-1 | . | TRBV7-9 | TGTGCCAGCAGCTTATTGGGTCGGGATAGCGGGGGAGCTTTCTTT | CASSLLGRDSGGAFF
. | TRBJ2-7 | . | TRBV27 | TGTGCCAGCAGTCCCTCCCGCCGACAGGGACTCTACGAGCAGTACTTC | CASSPSRRQGLYEQYF
. | TRBJ2-7 | . | TRBV6-1 | TGTGCCAGCAGTGCGGGGGACCCCTACGAGCAGTACTTC | CASSAGDPYEQYF
. | TRBJ2-5 | . | TRBV4-2 | TGTGCCAGCAGCCAAGATTTCACAACCCAAGAGACCCAGTACTTC | CASSQDFTTQETQYF
TRBD1 | TRBJ2-2 | . | TRBV5-1 | TGCGCCAGCAGCTTTTTCCCGGGACAGGGGGCGAACACCGGGGAGCTGTTTTTT | CASSFFPGQGANTGELFF
. | TRBJ2-4 | . | TRBV2 | TGTGCCAGCACACAGAGTCTAGCCAAAAACATTCAGTACTTC | CASTQSLAKNIQYF
TRBD2 | TRBJ2-7 | . | TRBV4-1 | TGCGCCAGCACATCTACAATCCAACTAGCGGGGGGCGGGTACGAGCAGTACTTC | CASTSTIQLAGGGYEQYF
TRBD2 | TRBJ2-3 | . | TRBV18 | TGTGCCAGCTCACCGACTAGCGGGAGTACAGATACGCAGTATTTT | CASSPTSGSTDTQYF
TRBD1 | TRBJ1-2 | . | TRBV6-1 | TGTGCCAGCGGGGCCCCGGGACAGGGAGGTGGCTACACCTTC | CASGAPGQGGGYTF
TRBD2 | TRBJ2-7 | . | TRBV19 | TGTGCCAGTAGCCAATCTAGCGGGAGGGCCCTCGAGCAGTACTTC | CASSQSSGRALEQYF
. | TRBJ1-3 | . | TRBV9 | TGTGCCAGCAAACCGAGCTCTGGAAACACCATATATTTT | CASKPSSGNTIYF
TRBD2 | TRBJ2-1 | . | TRBV18 | TGTGCCAGCTCTCCAAGGTGGACTAGTGGGGACAATGAGCAGTTCTTC | CASSPRWTSGDNEQFF
. | TRBJ2-2 | . | TRBV5-6 | TGTGCCAGCAGCTTTAATTCCGGGGAGCTGTTTTTT | CASSFNSGELFF
. | TRBJ2-7 | . | TRBV11-2 | TGTGCCAGCAGCCTCGGGGTTACCTCCTACGAGCAGTACTTC | CASSLGVTSYEQYF
. | TRBJ2-5 | . | TRBV10-1 | TGCGCCAGCAGCCGGGGGTTGAGGGAGACCCAGTACTTC | CASSRGLRETQYF
TRBD2 | TRBJ2-2 | . | TRBV15 | TGTGCCACCAGCAGAGATCTAGCGGACACCGGGGAGCTGTTTTTT | CATSRDLADTGELFF
TRBD2 | TRBJ2-7 | . | TRBV27 | TGTGCCAGCAGTCTGGGGACTAGCGGGAGTATCGAGCAGTACTTC | CASSLGTSGSIEQYF
. | TRBJ2-2 | . | TRBV13 | TGTGCCAGCAGTTTACCTGGGGAGCTGTTTTTT | CASSLPGELFF
. | TRBJ1-1 | . | TRBV29-1 | TGCAGCGTAAGGAGACTGTTCATGAACACTGAAGCTTTCTTT | CSVRRLFMNTEAFF
TRBD1 | TRBJ1-3 | . | TRBV2 | TGTGCCAGCAGAGACCCCCGAGACAGGGGGTTTGGAAACACCATATATTTT | CASRDPRDRGFGNTIYF